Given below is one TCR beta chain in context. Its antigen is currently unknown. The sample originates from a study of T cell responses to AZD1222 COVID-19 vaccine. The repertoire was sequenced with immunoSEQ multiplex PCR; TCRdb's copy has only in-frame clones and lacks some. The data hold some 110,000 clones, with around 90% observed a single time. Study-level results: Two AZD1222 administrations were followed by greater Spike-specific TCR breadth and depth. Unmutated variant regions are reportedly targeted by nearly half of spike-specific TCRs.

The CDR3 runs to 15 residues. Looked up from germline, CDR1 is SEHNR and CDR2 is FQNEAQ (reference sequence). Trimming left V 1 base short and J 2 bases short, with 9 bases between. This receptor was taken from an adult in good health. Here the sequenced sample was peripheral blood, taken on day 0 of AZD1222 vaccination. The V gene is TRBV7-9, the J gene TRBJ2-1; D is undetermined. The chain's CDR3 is CASSLESVPYNEQFF. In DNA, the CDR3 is TGTGCCAGCAGCTTAGAATCCGTACCCTACAATGAGCAGTTCTTC.